The source of this T cell receptor beta chain is a study of blood T cell repertoires in COVID-19. Overall study: The United States, Italy and Spain provided the acute and convalescent COVID-19 samples. T cells, B-cell-depleted T cells, or PBMCs supplied cDNA or gDNA.

Germline V gene lookup returns CDR1 SNHLY and CDR2 FYNNEI. The CDR3 consists of 18 residues. Trimming took 7 bases from V and 0 from J; bases not matched to a gene: 11. In the original processing: Nucleated cell counts were estimated from reference gene primer amplification. Only in-frame clones appear in the TCRdb table, and some are missing; sequencing was by immunoSEQ multiplex PCR. V, J and clone size are taken as reported in that table, and D and trimming were inferred from the DNA itself. The table shows a few hundred thousand clones, with 84% occurring only once. This chain connects TRBV2 to TRBJ2-3; 12 bases are shared with TRBD2. Specimen: peripheral blood. This TCR derives from a middle-aged woman who had recovered from COVID-19. The CDR3 DNA sequence: TGTGCCAGCAATCCTAGCGGGGGGGTCCGGTCTAGCACAGATACGCAGTATTTT. This gives the protein CASNPSGGVRSSTDTQYF.